This T cell receptor (beta chain) was identified during a study of control samples from healthy donors and cancer patients. Clones were sequenced by immunoSEQ multiplex PCR, and TCRdb holds only the in-frame ones, with some missing. The profile shows more than 15,000 clones, about 88% of them singletons. This TCR was sampled from a woman aged 60-75 years with head and neck cancer. The sequenced sample consisted of PBMCs.

CDR3 amino acids: CASSYQGRGQETQYF. In nucleotides, the CDR3 is TGTGCCAGCAGTTACCAGGGCCGGGGGCAAGAGACCCAGTACTTC. The V and J genes are TRBV27 and TRBJ2-5, with D perhaps matching TRBD2 (6 bases). Germline CDR1 and CDR2: MNHEY and SMNVEV (reference sequence). CDR3 length equals 15 residues. Trimming shortened V by 4 bases and J by 2 bases, and 14 bases separated the two germline ends.